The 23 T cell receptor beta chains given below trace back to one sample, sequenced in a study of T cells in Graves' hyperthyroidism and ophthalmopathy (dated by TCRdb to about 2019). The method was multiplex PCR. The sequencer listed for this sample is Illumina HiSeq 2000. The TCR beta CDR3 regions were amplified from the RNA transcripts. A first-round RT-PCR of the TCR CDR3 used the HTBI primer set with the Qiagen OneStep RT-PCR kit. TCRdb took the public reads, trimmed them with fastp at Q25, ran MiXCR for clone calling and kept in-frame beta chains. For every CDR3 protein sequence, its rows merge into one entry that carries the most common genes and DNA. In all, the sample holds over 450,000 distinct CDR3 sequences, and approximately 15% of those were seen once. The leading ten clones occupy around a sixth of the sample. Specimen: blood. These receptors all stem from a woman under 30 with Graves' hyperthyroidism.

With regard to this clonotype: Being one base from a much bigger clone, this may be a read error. The CDR3 loop reads CATSRGGASTDTQYF. The CDR3 DNA reads TGTGCCACCAGCAGAGGGGGGGCTAGCACAGATACGCAGTATTTT. V gene TRBV15 combines with J gene TRBJ2-3; perhaps D is TRBD1 or TRBD2 (6 bases each). CDR3 length equals 15 residues. Trimming stripped 1 base from V and 0 bases from J, with 8 bases between. CDR1 LNHNV and CDR2 YYDKDF come from the germline V gene (reference sequence).

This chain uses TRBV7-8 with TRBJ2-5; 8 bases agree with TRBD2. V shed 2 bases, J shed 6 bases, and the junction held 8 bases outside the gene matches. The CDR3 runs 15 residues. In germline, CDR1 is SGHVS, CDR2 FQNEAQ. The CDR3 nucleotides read TGTGCCAGCAGCTTAAGGGGCGGACTAGCCCAGACCCAGTACTTC. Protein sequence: CASSLRGGLAQTQYF.

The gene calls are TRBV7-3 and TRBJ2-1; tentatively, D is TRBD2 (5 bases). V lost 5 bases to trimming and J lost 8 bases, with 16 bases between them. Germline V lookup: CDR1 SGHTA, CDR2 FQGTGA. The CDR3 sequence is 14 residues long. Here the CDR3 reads CASSPGGGMHEQFF. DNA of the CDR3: TGTGCCAGCAGCCCCGGAGGTGGGATGCATGAGCAGTTCTTC.

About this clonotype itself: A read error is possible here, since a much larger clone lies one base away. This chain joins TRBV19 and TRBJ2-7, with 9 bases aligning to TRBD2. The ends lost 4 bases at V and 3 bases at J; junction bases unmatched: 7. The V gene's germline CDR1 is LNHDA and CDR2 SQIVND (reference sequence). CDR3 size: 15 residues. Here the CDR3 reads CASSTIRTSVYEQYF. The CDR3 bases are TGTGCCAGTAGTACGATCCGGACTAGCGTCTACGAGCAGTACTTC.

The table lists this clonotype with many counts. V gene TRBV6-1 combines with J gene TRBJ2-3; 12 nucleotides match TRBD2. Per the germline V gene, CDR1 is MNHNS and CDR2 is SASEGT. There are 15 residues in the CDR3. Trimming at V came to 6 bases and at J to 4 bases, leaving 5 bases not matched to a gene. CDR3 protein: CASSRLAGEADTQYF. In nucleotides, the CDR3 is TGTGCCAGCAGCAGACTAGCGGGAGAGGCAGATACGCAGTATTTT.

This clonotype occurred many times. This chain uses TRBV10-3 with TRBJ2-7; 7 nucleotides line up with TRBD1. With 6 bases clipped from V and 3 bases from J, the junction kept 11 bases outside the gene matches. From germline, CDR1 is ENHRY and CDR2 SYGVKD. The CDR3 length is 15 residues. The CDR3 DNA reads TGTGCCATCAGACAGGGGCAGCAAGAATTCTACGAGCAGTACTTC. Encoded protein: CAIRQGQQEFYEQYF.

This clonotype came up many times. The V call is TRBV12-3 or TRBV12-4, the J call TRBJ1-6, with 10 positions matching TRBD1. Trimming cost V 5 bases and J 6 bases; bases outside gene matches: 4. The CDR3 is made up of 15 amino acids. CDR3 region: CASSLGTGANSPLHF. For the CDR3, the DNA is TGTGCCAGCAGTCTCGGGACAGGGGCTAATTCACCCCTCCACTTT.

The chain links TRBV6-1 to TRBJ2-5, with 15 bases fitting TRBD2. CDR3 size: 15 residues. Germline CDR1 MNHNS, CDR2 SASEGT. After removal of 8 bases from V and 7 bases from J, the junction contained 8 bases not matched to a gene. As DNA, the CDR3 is TGTGCCAGCCGAGCGGGACTAGCGGGAGGTTCGACCCAGTACTTC. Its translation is CASRAGLAGGSTQYF.

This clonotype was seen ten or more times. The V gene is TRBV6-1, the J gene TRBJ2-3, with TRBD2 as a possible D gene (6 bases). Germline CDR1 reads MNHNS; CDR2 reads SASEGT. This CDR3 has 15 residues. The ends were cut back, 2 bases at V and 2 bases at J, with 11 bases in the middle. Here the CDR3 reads CASSEPMGLTDTQYF. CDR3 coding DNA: TGTGCCAGCAGTGAACCTATGGGACTCACAGATACGCAGTATTTT.

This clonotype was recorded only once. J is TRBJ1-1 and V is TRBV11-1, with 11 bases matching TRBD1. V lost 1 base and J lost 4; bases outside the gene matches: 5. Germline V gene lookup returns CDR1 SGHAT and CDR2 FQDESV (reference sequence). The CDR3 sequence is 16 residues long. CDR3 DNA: TGTGCCAGCAGCTTAGGGACAGGGGGCGCATCCACTGAAGCTTTCTTT. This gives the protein CASSLGTGGASTEAFF.

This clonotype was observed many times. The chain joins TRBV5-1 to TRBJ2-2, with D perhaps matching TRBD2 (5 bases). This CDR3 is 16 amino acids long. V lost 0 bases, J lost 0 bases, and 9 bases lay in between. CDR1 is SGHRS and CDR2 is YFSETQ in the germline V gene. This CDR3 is CASSLVGAANTGELFF. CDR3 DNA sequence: TGCGCCAGCAGCTTGGTGGGAGCCGCGAACACCGGGGAGCTGTTTTTT.

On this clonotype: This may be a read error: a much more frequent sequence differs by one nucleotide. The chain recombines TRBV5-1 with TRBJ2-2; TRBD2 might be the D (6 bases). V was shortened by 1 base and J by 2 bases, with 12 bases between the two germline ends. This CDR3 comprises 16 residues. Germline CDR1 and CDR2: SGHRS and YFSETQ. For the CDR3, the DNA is TGCGCCAGCAGCTTGAGACTAGTGGAAAACACCGGGGAGCTGTTTTTT. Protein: CASSLRLVENTGELFF.

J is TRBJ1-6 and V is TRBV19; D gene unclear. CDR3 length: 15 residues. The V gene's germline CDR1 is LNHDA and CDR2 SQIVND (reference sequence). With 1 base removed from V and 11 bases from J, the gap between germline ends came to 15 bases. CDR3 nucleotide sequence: TGTGCCAGTAGTATAGGGGGAAGCCTGGGGACACCCCTCCACTTT. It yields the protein CASSIGGSLGTPLHF.

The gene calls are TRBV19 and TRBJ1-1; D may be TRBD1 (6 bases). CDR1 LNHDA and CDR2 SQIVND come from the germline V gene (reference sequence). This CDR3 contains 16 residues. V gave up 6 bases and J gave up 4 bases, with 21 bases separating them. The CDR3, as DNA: TGTGCCAGTAGAAGGATACAGGGAGGGTTCACCACTGAAGCTTTCTTT. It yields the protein CASRRIQGGFTTEAFF.

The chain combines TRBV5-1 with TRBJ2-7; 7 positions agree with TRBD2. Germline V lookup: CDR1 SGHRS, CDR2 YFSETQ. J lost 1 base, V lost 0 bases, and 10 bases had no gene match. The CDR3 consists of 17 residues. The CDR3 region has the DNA TGCGCCAGCAGCTTGGCCGGGGAGGGGCCTCGGTCCTACGAGCAGTACTTC. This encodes CASSLAGEGPRSYEQYF.

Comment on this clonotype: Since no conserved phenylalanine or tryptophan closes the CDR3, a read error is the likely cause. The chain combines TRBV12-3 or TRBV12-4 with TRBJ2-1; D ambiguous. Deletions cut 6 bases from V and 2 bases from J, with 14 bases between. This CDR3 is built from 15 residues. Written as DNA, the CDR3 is TGTGCCAGCAGACCAGGTTGGGGTCCCTACAATGAGCAGTTCTCC. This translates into CASRPGWGPYNEQFS.

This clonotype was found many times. CDR3 coding DNA: TGTGCCAGCAGTTTCAAGCTGTTAAGGGTGTCGGATACGCAGTATTTT. It encodes CASSFKLLRVSDTQYF. V is TRBV6-1 and J is TRBJ2-3; no definite D call. CDR1 MNHNS and CDR2 SASEGT come from the germline V gene. V was pared by 5 bases and J by 6 bases, with 21 bases between. There are 16 residues in the CDR3.

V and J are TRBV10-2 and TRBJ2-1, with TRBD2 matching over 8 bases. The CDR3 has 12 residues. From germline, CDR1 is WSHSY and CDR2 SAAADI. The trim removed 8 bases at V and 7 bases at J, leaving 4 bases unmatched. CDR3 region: CASWTSRNEQFF. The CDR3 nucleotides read TGCGCCAGCTGGACTAGCCGGAATGAGCAGTTCTTC.

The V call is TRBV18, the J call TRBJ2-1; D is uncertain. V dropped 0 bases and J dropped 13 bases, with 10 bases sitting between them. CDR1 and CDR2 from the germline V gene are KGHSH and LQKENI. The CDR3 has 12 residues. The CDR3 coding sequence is TGTGCCAGCTCACCACCCGGCGAGACCCAGTTCTTC. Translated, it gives CASSPPGETQFF.

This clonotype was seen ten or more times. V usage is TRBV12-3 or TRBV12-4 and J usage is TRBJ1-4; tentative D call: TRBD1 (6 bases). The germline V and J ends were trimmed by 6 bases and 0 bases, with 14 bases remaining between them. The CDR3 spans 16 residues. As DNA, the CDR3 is TGTGCCAGCAGCCACGGGACATTTGCAACTAATGAAAAACTGTTTTTT. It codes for CASSHGTFATNEKLFF.

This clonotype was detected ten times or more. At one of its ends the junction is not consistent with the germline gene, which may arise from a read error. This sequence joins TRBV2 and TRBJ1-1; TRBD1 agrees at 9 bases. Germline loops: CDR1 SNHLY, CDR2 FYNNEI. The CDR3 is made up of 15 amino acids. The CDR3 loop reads CASREGQGLNTEAFF. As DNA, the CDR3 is TGTGCCAGCAGGGAAGGACAGGGGTTAAACACTGAAGCTTTCTTT.

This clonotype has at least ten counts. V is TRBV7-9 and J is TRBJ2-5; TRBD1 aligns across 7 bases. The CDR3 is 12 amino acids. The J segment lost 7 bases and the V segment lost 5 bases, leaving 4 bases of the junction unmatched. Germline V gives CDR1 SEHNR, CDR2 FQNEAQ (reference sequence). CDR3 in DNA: TGTGCCAGCAGCAGTGGGACAGCGACCCAGTACTTC. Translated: CASSSGTATQYF. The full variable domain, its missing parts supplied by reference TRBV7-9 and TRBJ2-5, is DTGVSQNPRHKITKRGQNVTFRCDPISEHNRLYWYRQTLGQGPEFLTYFQNEAQLEKSRLLSDRFSAERPKGSFSTLEIQRTEQGDSAMYLCASSSGTATQYFGPGTRLLVL.

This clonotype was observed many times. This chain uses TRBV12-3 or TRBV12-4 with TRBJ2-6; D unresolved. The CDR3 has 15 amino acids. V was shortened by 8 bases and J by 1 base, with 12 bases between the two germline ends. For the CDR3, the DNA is TGTGCCAGCGCATCTACGGGTTCTGGGGCCAACGTCCTGACTTTC. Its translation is CASASTGSGANVLTF.